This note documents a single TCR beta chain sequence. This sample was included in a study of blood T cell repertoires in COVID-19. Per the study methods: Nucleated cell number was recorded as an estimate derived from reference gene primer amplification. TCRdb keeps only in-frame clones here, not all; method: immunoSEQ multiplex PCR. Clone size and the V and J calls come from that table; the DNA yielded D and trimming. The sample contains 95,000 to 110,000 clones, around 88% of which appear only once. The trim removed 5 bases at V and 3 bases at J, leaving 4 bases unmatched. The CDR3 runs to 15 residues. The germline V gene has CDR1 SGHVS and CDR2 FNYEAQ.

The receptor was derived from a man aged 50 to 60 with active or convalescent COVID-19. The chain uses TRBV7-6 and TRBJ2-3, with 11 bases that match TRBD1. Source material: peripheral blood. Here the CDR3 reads CASSPGQGATDTQYF. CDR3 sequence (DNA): TGTGCCAGCAGCCCTGGACAGGGGGCTACAGATACGCAGTATTTT.